This passage covers 21 T cell receptor beta chains from one sample sequenced in a study of control samples from healthy donors and cancer patients. Repertoires were generated with immunoSEQ multiplex PCR, while TCRdb's copy carries only in-frame clones and drops some. This sample's clone table lists about 210,000 clones. Material for sequencing was blood. The origin of the receptors is a woman aged 25-40 years in good health.

This rearrangement joins TRBV19 to TRBJ1-1; possible D gene TRBD1, 6 bases. Trimming stripped 6 bases from V and 4 bases from J, with 9 bases between. Germline V gives CDR1 LNHDA, CDR2 SQIVND (reference sequence). The CDR3 consists of 12 residues. This chain's CDR3 is CASRGGGTEAFF. The CDR3 nucleotides read TGTGCCAGTAGAGGGGGAGGCACTGAAGCTTTCTTT.

V and J are TRBV25-1 and TRBJ2-2, with D possibly TRBD1 on 6 matching bases. Trimming took off 3 bases at V and 0 bases at J, with 11 bases between the two ends. The V gene's germline CDR1 is MGHDK and CDR2 SYGVNS. This CDR3 region has 16 residues. CDR3 nucleotide sequence: TGTGCCAGCAGTGAGATGGACAGCGCGAACACCGGGGAGCTGTTTTTT. This encodes CASSEMDSANTGELFF.

The rearrangement joins TRBV11-2 to TRBJ2-1, with 9 nucleotides matching TRBD1. There are 15 residues in the CDR3. CDR1 is SGHAT and CDR2 is FQNNGV in the germline V gene. Trimming cost V 7 bases and J 7 bases; bases outside gene matches: 11. The CDR3 here is CASNPTGGDVNEQFF. The CDR3 coding sequence is TGTGCCAGCAACCCTACAGGGGGCGATGTGAATGAGCAGTTCTTC. Supplemented by reference TRBV11-2 and TRBJ2-1, the full variable domain reads EAGVAQSPRYKIIEKRQSVAFWCNPISGHATLYWYQQILGQGPKLLIQFQNNGVVDDSQLPKDRFSAERLKGVDSTLKIQPAKLEDSAVYLCASNPTGGDVNEQFFGPGTRLTVL.

V is TRBV7-3 and J is TRBJ1-1; D remains unclear. The V end was cut by 1 base, the J end by 1 base, with 4 bases between. CDR1 and CDR2 (germline): SGHTA, FQGTGA. This CDR3 is built from 13 residues. This CDR3 is CASSLRGNTEAFF. For the CDR3, the DNA is TGTGCCAGCAGCTTAAGGGGGAACACTGAAGCTTTCTTT. Combining the CDR3 with reference TRBV7-3 and TRBJ1-1 gives the whole variable domain GAGVSQTPSNKVTEKGKYVELRCDPISGHTALYWYRQSLGQGPEFLIYFQGTGAADDSGLPNDRFFAVRPEGSVSTLKIQRTERGDSAVYLCASSLRGNTEAFFGQGTRLTVV.

The rearrangement uses TRBV7-2 and TRBJ1-4, with 9 bases matching TRBD1. Germline V gives CDR1 SGHTA, CDR2 FQGNSA. V dropped 5 bases and J dropped 7; count of bases not matched to a gene: 11. This CDR3 has 16 amino acids. Here the CDR3 reads CASSLSGDRVGEKLFF. The CDR3 region has the DNA TGTGCCAGCAGCCTATCCGGGGACAGGGTGGGTGAAAAACTGTTTTTT.

CDR3: CASSPLGDYSNQPQHF. CDR3 nucleotides: TGTGCCAGCTCACCTCTAGGAGACTATAGCAATCAGCCCCAGCATTTT. The chain uses TRBV18 and TRBJ1-5; D uncertain. The CDR3 sequence is 16 residues long. The V end lost 3 bases, the J end lost 0 bases, and 12 bases lay between the germline ends. Per germline, CDR1 KGHSH and CDR2 LQKENI.

The chain couples TRBV5-1 to TRBJ1-2; D gene unclear. Germline V gives CDR1 SGHRS, CDR2 YFSETQ. V lost 1 base to trimming and J lost 7 bases, with 11 bases between them. The CDR3 runs 13 residues. CDR3 in DNA: TGCGCCAGCAGCTTGCGCGGGATTGGTGGCTACACCTTC. This sequence encodes CASSLRGIGGYTF.

The rearrangement links TRBV2 to TRBJ2-5; TRBD2 is a possible D gene (5 bases). V dropped 4 bases and J dropped 7 bases, with 13 bases sitting between them. The CDR3 has 13 amino acids. Germline loops: CDR1 SNHLY, CDR2 FYNNEI. Here the CDR3 DNA reads TGTGCCAGCAGTGGAGGAGGACCGAGGACCCAGTACTTC. Translation: CASSGGGPRTQYF.

The V and J genes are TRBV6-5 and TRBJ1-2; 7 nucleotides align to TRBD1. CDR1 and CDR2 (germline): MNHEY, SVGAGI. The CDR3 length is 13 residues. Losses at the gene ends were 6 bases for V and 8 bases for J; bases not matched to a gene: 9. This CDR3 is CASRAAGGGGYTF. CDR3 DNA sequence: TGTGCCAGCAGAGCGGCAGGGGGTGGAGGCTACACCTTC.

The chain couples TRBV2 to TRBJ2-1; D not certain. Germline V gives CDR1 SNHLY, CDR2 FYNNEI. This CDR3 contains 12 residues. V shed 7 bases and J shed 1 base, with 5 bases lying between them. The chain's CDR3 is CASMGSYNEQFF. The DNA for the CDR3 is TGTGCCAGCATGGGGTCCTACAATGAGCAGTTCTTC. Complete variable domain (other parts from reference TRBV2 and TRBJ2-1): EPEVTQTPSHQVTQMGQEVILRCVPISNHLYFYWYRQILGQKVEFLVSFYNNEISEKSEIFDDQFSVERPDGSNFTLKIRSTKLEDSAMYFCASMGSYNEQFFGPGTRLTVL.

This chain uses TRBV5-5 with TRBJ1-2; possible D gene TRBD1, 5 bases. With 0 bases removed from V and 5 bases from J, the gap between germline ends came to 8 bases. The CDR3 has 13 residues. Germline V CDR1 and CDR2: SGHKS, YYEKEE (reference sequence). CDR3 residues: CASSLGWGYGYTF. CDR3 in DNA: TGTGCCAGCAGCTTGGGATGGGGGTATGGCTACACCTTC.

This chain links TRBV28 with TRBJ1-1, with 8 bases matching TRBD1. The CDR3 covers 14 residues. Germline V gene lookup returns CDR1 MDHEN and CDR2 SYDVKM. The J segment lost 2 bases and the V segment lost 10 bases, leaving 9 bases of the junction unmatched. CDR3 nucleotide sequence: TGTGCCAACCGGCCGGCAGGGGGCAACACTGAAGCTTTCTTT. The encoded protein is CANRPAGGNTEAFF.

The chain employs TRBV28 and TRBJ2-2; no reliable D call. Trimming shortened V by 2 bases and J by 4 bases, and 11 bases separated the two germline ends. The CDR3 is made up of 15 amino acids. The germline CDR1 and CDR2 sequences are MDHEN and SYDVKM. The CDR3 loop is CASSLVQPSTGELFF. CDR3 sequence (DNA): TGTGCCAGCAGTTTAGTACAGCCAAGCACCGGGGAGCTGTTTTTT.

The chain couples TRBV27 to TRBJ1-2; D unclear. Germline V gene lookup returns CDR1 MNHEY and CDR2 SMNVEV (reference sequence). With 3 bases removed from V and 4 bases from J, the gap between germline ends came to 12 bases. The CDR3 sequence is 14 residues long. CDR3 residues: CASSFSSAAYGYTF. The CDR3, as DNA: TGTGCCAGCAGTTTTAGTAGCGCCGCCTATGGCTACACCTTC.

This chain links TRBV5-1 with TRBJ2-7, with D hard to call. V was pared by 0 bases and J by 7 bases, with 14 bases between. This CDR3 spans 14 amino acids. The germline gives CDR1 SGHRS, CDR2 YFSETQ. The DNA for the CDR3 is TGCGCCAGCAGCTTGGCCAGTGGGGTGGGGGAGCAGTACTTC. It encodes CASSLASGVGEQYF.

V and J are TRBV6-5 and TRBJ1-2; D might be TRBD1 (5 bases). CDR1 MNHEY and CDR2 SVGAGI come from the germline V gene. The ends were cut back, 3 bases at V and 6 bases at J, with 11 bases in the middle. The CDR3 length is 13 residues. The CDR3 sequence is CASSYGGYDGYTF. DNA for the CDR3: TGTGCCAGCAGTTATGGGGGGTATGATGGCTACACCTTC.

The genes are TRBV3-1 (or the pseudogene TRBV3-2) and TRBJ2-7, with D maybe TRBD1 (6 bases). The CDR3 has 14 residues. CDR1 LGHDT and CDR2 YNNKEL come from the germline V gene (reference sequence). Trimming left V 4 bases short and J 1 base short, with 11 bases between. The CDR3 spells CASSLDRRSYEQYF. The CDR3 region has the DNA TGTGCCAGCAGCCTCGACAGGCGATCCTACGAGCAGTACTTC.

The V gene is TRBV7-9, the J gene TRBJ2-6, with D possibly matching TRBD1 (5 bases). The germline V gene encodes CDR1 SEHNR and CDR2 FQNEAQ (reference sequence). The CDR3 sequence is 18 residues long. Trimming stripped 5 bases from V and 1 base from J, with 18 bases between. The CDR3 sequence: CASSPPQGSRSGANVLTF. In DNA, the CDR3 is TGTGCCAGCAGCCCACCGCAGGGTTCCCGTTCTGGGGCCAACGTCCTGACTTTC.

The J gene is TRBJ1-2, the V gene TRBV29-1; D uncertain. Germline-derived CDR1 and CDR2 are SQVTM and ANQGSEA. CDR3 size: 15 residues. Trimming pared 1 base from V and 4 bases from J, leaving 16 bases between. CDR3 amino acids: CSVEVRSADFYGYTF. The CDR3 DNA follows: TGCAGCGTTGAAGTACGGTCAGCTGACTTCTATGGCTACACCTTC.

This chain links TRBV25-1 with TRBJ1-1; D ambiguous. Germline V CDR1 and CDR2: MGHDK, SYGVNS. There are 15 residues in the CDR3. V shed 1 base and J shed 9 bases, with 18 bases lying between them. CDR3 sequence (DNA): TGTGCCAGCAGTGAATCTACGTTTGGACGGGCAAAAGCTTTCTTT. Amino acid sequence: CASSESTFGRAKAFF.

This CDR3 is CASSPLGQGRGGELFF. Written as DNA, the CDR3 is TGCGCCAGCAGCCCCCTGGGACAGGGACGGGGCGGGGAGCTGTTTTTT. The V and J genes are TRBV4-1 and TRBJ2-2; 9 bases match TRBD1. The CDR3 is 16 amino acids. CDR1 and CDR2 (germline): MGHRA, YSYEKL. J gave up 7 bases and V 4 bases, and 10 bases lay outside the gene matches.